This T cell receptor (beta chain) was profiled in a study of T-cell reconstitution after alpha-beta-depleted transplantation in children (dated by TCRdb to 2016 to 2018). With respect to the entire study: T-cell immune reconstitution after TCRalphabeta/CD19-depleted allogeneic hematopoietic cell transplantation in children was quantitatively tracked in the study by means of TCR repertoire profiling.

Receptor libraries were prepared by PCR. Sequencing took place on an Illumina HiSeq 2500. To normalize quantification of the TCRbeta repertoire, the TCR libraries were built with molecular barcoding that relied on unique molecular identifiers. TCRdb itself trimmed the public reads at Q25 with fastp, ran MiXCR and retained productive beta chains. Entries that share a CDR3 protein sequence are merged under the most common genes and DNA. The sample table lists roughly 610,000 distinct CDR3 sequences, about 10% of them with a count of one. The ten largest clones add up to roughly 4% of the sample. This clonotype appeared many times. The antigen it binds to is not known. No much larger clone exists at a distance of one base, and base qualities are not known. V is reduced by 7 bases and J by 5 bases, leaving a spacing of 8 bases between them. Spanning cysteine to phenylalanine, the CDR3 consists of 12 amino acids. Only the CDR3 DNA stays, 36 bases, in frame from base 1. The germline V gene sets CDR1 to SGHVS and CDR2 to FNYEAQ.

Sample: PBMCs from the stem cell graft donor, taken from the stem cell graft. This sequence was found in a human donor who donated a stem cell graft to a child with acute myeloid leukemia. The sequence links TRBV7-6 to TRBJ2-2; perhaps TRBD2 is the D gene, with 6 bases matching. The base sequence is TGTGCCAGCAACGGGGGTACCGGGGAGCTGTTTTTT. This translates into CASNGGTGELFF.